Each of the 29 T cell receptor beta chains below was sequenced from the same sample in a study of blood T cell repertoires in COVID-19 (dated by TCRdb to the early 2020s). The library was obtained by the immunoSEQ multiplex PCR assay. TCRdb obtained this table from immuneACCESS and retained in-frame rearrangements with V and J assigned. These tables miss some clones; where compared with another copy, unresolved V genes account for less than half of the shortfall, and the remainder is unexplained. Within this sample are some 73,000 clones, with around 77% of them counted one time only. The top ten hold around 2% of the sample. Sequences were obtained from peripheral blood. Receptors were obtained from a man in his sixties or seventies with COVID-19, enrolled during active disease.

The sample holds a few counts of this clone. The rearrangement uses TRBV28 and TRBJ2-3; tentative D call: TRBD2 (5 bases). The CDR3 sequence is 15 residues long. The V and J ends lost 3 bases and 4 bases respectively, with 14 bases between them. Looked up from germline, CDR1 is MDHEN and CDR2 is SYDVKM. The CDR3 DNA sequence: TGTGCCAGCAGTTTCCTTGGAGGCATCGCAGATACGCAGTATTTT. The encoded protein is CASSFLGGIADTQYF.

The chain couples TRBV10-1 to TRBJ1-5, with 11 bases lining up with TRBD1. The CDR3 covers 19 residues. Trimming cost V 3 bases and J 2 bases; bases outside gene matches: 12. The germline gives CDR1 WNHNN, CDR2 SYGVQD (reference sequence). CDR3 coding DNA: TGCGCCAGCAGTGAATCGGACAGGGGGCTTCCCCACTGCAATCAGCCCCAGCATTTT. Translated: CASSESDRGLPHCNQPQHF.

The chain joins TRBV18 to TRBJ1-1; perhaps TRBD1 as D (6 bases). This CDR3 is built from 11 residues. With 6 bases removed from V and 9 bases from J, the gap between germline ends came to 11 bases. The germline CDR1 and CDR2 sequences are KGHSH and LQKENI. CDR3 protein: CASSVQGKAFF. CDR3 sequence (DNA): TGTGCCAGCTCTGTCCAGGGGAAAGCTTTCTTT.

The chain recombines TRBV12-3 or TRBV12-4 with TRBJ1-5; a weak D match, TRBD1 (6 bases). V shed 6 bases and J shed 4 bases, with 7 bases lying between them. The CDR3 loop spans 12 amino acids. CDR3 nucleotide sequence: TGTGCCAGCAGGCAGGGGAATCAGCCCCAGCATTTT. Its translation is CASRQGNQPQHF.

The rearrangement joins TRBV19 to TRBJ2-1, with D tentatively TRBD2 (5 bases). Germline V gene sequence: CDR1 LNHDA, CDR2 SQIVND (reference sequence). Trimming cost V 2 bases and J 4 bases, with 21 bases left between them. The CDR3 sequence is 18 residues long. Here the CDR3 reads CASSISDFGVRRYNEQFF. The CDR3 DNA is TGTGCCAGTAGTATATCCGATTTTGGAGTCAGGAGGTACAATGAGCAGTTCTTC.

This clone showed up just once. The chain employs TRBV3-1 (or the pseudogene TRBV3-2) and TRBJ1-5; 7 bases agree with TRBD1. The germline gives CDR1 LGHDT, CDR2 YNNKEL (reference sequence). Losses at the gene ends were 5 bases for V and 6 bases for J; bases not matched to a gene: 7. The CDR3 has 14 amino acids. In DNA form, the CDR3 reads TGTGCCAGCAGCTCGAGACAGGGCGTTCAGCCCCAGCATTTT. It encodes CASSSRQGVQPQHF.

This chain joins TRBV6-5 and TRBJ1-2; 9 bases agree with TRBD1. The trim removed 8 bases at V and 7 bases at J, leaving 8 bases unmatched. The length of the CDR3 is 13 residues. The germline gives CDR1 MNHEY, CDR2 SVGAGI. CDR3 sequence: CASHPGQGRGYTF. CDR3 DNA sequence: TGTGCCAGCCACCCGGGACAGGGACGTGGCTACACCTTC.

This clone came up once. The chain is built from TRBV7-9 and TRBJ1-1; 11 bases align to TRBD1. The CDR3 sequence is 15 residues long. CDR1 is SEHNR, CDR2 FQNEAQ, per germline (reference sequence). V was pared by 5 bases and J by 5 bases, with 7 bases of the junction left unmatched. CDR3 in amino acids: CASSPGQGARTEAFF. CDR3 DNA: TGTGCCAGCAGCCCAGGACAGGGGGCGCGGACTGAAGCTTTCTTT. Supplemented by reference TRBV7-9 and TRBJ1-1, the full variable domain reads DTGVSQNPRHKITKRGQNVTFRCDPISEHNRLYWYRQTLGQGPEFLTYFQNEAQLEKSRLLSDRFSAERPKGSFSTLEIQRTEQGDSAMYLCASSPGQGARTEAFFGQGTRLTVV.

A few counts support this clone. This chain joins TRBV28 and TRBJ2-3, with D hard to call. The germline CDR1 and CDR2 sequences are MDHEN and SYDVKM. V lost 6 bases to trimming and J lost 6 bases, with 13 bases between them. This CDR3 contains 13 residues. The CDR3 sequence: CASRNTLPDTQYF. The CDR3 DNA sequence: TGTGCCAGCAGAAATACTTTACCGGATACGCAGTATTTT.

V usage is TRBV20-1 and J usage is TRBJ1-1, with no clear D. V lost 3 bases and J 4 bases, leaving 12 bases between the germline ends. The length of the CDR3 is 13 residues. Germline assignment: CDR1 DFQATT and CDR2 SNEGSKA (reference sequence). The CDR3 DNA reads as TGCAGTGCTAGTTCTCTGGAGGGCACTGAAGCTTTCTTT. Protein sequence: CSASSLEGTEAFF.

The chain couples TRBV6-6 to TRBJ1-5, with D perhaps TRBD1 (5 bases). V was trimmed by 5 bases and J by 1 base, leaving 12 bases between them. Germline V gives CDR1 MNHNY, CDR2 SVGAGI (reference sequence). The CDR3 extends over 15 amino acids. Here the CDR3 DNA reads TGTGCCAGCAGTAGGGCAAAGGGGAGCAATCAGCCCCAGCATTTT. As protein: CASSRAKGSNQPQHF.

On this clone: The junction departs from the called germline gene at one end, perhaps through a read error. This sample includes further DNA sequences coding for the same CDR3. The V gene is TRBV7-9, the J gene TRBJ2-1, with 9 nucleotides matching TRBD2. This CDR3 has 15 amino acids. Germline V lookup: CDR1 SEHNR, CDR2 FQNEAQ (reference sequence). The CDR3 reads CASSLAGSSYNEQFF. The DNA for the CDR3 is TGTGCCAGCAGCCTAGCGGGGAGCTCCTACAATGAGCAGTTCTTC.

The J gene is TRBJ2-7, the V gene TRBV3-1 (or the pseudogene TRBV3-2), with D possibly being TRBD2 (6 bases). Per the germline V gene, CDR1 is LGHDT and CDR2 is YNNKEL (reference sequence). The CDR3 extends over 14 amino acids. Trimming cost V 3 bases and J 2 bases, with 11 bases left between them. CDR3 coding DNA: TGTGCCAGCAGCCAGCAGGGAGGTACCTACGAGCAGTACTTC. It yields the protein CASSQQGGTYEQYF.

Concerning this clone: Other nucleotide sequences in the sample specify the same CDR3. The genes are TRBV7-2 and TRBJ2-1; 10 bases agree with TRBD2. This CDR3 is 13 amino acids long. The V segment lost 5 bases and the J segment 13 bases; nucleotides outside the gene matches: 8. Germline V gives CDR1 SGHTA, CDR2 FQGNSA. CDR3 in amino acids: CASSVSLAGVQFF. For the CDR3, the DNA is TGTGCCAGCAGCGTATCGCTAGCGGGAGTTCAGTTCTTC.

This clone was found once. This chain links TRBV29-1 with TRBJ1-2; 8 bases are shared with TRBD1. This CDR3 contains 13 residues. From germline, CDR1 is SQVTM and CDR2 ANQGSEA. The V segment lost 6 bases and the J segment 7 bases; nucleotides outside the gene matches: 10. CDR3 coding DNA: TGCAGCGTGACGACCCAGGGGGCCTTTGGCTACACCTTC. It encodes CSVTTQGAFGYTF.

The chain carries TRBV4-2 and TRBJ2-3, with D possibly matching TRBD1 (5 bases). CDR1 and CDR2 from the germline V gene are LGHNA and YNFKEQ. V was clipped by 0 bases and J by 1 base, with 8 bases between them. This CDR3 is 15 amino acids long. CDR3 sequence reads: CASSQDPGRTDTQYF. The CDR3 DNA follows: TGTGCCAGCAGCCAAGATCCAGGGCGCACAGATACGCAGTATTTT.

V is TRBV19 and J is TRBJ1-5; D is unresolved. Germline CDR1 and CDR2: LNHDA and SQIVND (reference sequence). The ends were cut back, 5 bases at V and 0 bases at J, with 8 bases in the middle. This CDR3 region has 14 residues. The CDR3 bases are TGTGCCAGTAGTCCGGGGTATAGCAATCAGCCCCAGCATTTT. This gives the protein CASSPGYSNQPQHF.

The rearrangement links TRBV21-1 to TRBJ2-5; the table's TRBD2 call for D was not verified on the DNA. TRBV21-1 is given as a pseudogene. The CDR3 runs to 16 residues. CDR3 region: CASSKVASGDQETQYF. CDR3 bases: TGTGCCAGCAGCAAAGTAGCTAGCGGGGACCAAGAGACCCAGTACTTC.

Here the CDR3 DNA reads TGTGCCAGCAGCGTAGGACTAGCGGGATTTTACGAGCAGTACTTC. Translation gives CASSVGLAGFYEQYF. This chain connects TRBV9 to TRBJ2-7; 11 bases match TRBD2. This CDR3 spans 15 amino acids. Germline V gene sequence: CDR1 SGDLS, CDR2 YYNGEE. The V and J ends lost 0 bases and 4 bases, in that order; junction bases with no gene match: 3. Using reference TRBV9 and TRBJ2-7 for the parts outside the CDR3, the full variable domain is DSGVTQTPKHLITATGQRVTLRCSPRSGDLSVYWYQQSLDQGLQFLIQYYNGEERAKGNILERFSAQQFPDLHSELNLSSLELGDSALYFCASSVGLAGFYEQYFGPGTRLTVT.

The chain uses TRBV7-2 and TRBJ1-2; D remains unclear. V was cut by 6 bases and J by 1 base, with 12 bases left in between. Germline V gene data show CDR1 as SGHTA and CDR2 as FQGNSA. CDR3 length: 14 residues. CDR3 region: CASSLSGLNYGYTF. The CDR3 coding sequence is TGTGCCAGCAGTCTATCAGGCCTTAACTATGGCTACACCTTC.

This clone has just a few counts. The same CDR3 can be traced to other DNA sequences in this sample. The rearrangement uses TRBV5-1 and TRBJ1-5; D uncertain. Germline-derived CDR1 and CDR2 are SGHRS and YFSETQ. V was trimmed by 0 bases and J by 5 bases, leaving 6 bases between them. The CDR3 spans 13 residues. The CDR3 spells CASSLAGDQPQHF. The CDR3 region has the DNA TGCGCCAGCAGCTTGGCCGGAGATCAGCCCCAGCATTTT.

The genes are TRBV6-4 and TRBJ1-6; a possible D gene is TRBD1 (5 bases). Germline-derived CDR1 and CDR2 are MRHNA and SNTAGT. Between the trimmed V and J ends, which lost 3 bases and 10 bases, there was a span of 10 bases. CDR3 length: 13 amino acids. The CDR3 loop is CASSEGRGSPLHF. The CDR3 DNA follows: TGTGCCAGCAGTGAGGGCCGGGGGTCACCCCTCCACTTT.

V is TRBV28 and J is TRBJ1-6; maybe TRBD1 (5 bases). The CDR3 is 17 residues long. V shed 8 bases and J shed 0 bases, with 17 bases lying between them. Germline lookup yields CDR1 MDHEN and CDR2 SYDVKM. CDR3 DNA: TGTGCCAGCTCGACGAGTTGGGGCAGCTCCTATAATTCACCCCTCCACTTT. Protein: CASSTSWGSSYNSPLHF.

The DNA of the CDR3 is TGTGCCAGCGGGGGCCGGGCGAACACTGAAGCTTTCTTT. This gives the protein CASGGRANTEAFF. The chain is built from TRBV7-2 and TRBJ1-1; perhaps TRBD1 as D (6 bases). Deletions cut 8 bases from V and 1 base from J, with 11 bases between. This CDR3 spans 13 amino acids. CDR1 is SGHTA, CDR2 FQGNSA, per germline. Using reference TRBV7-2 and TRBJ1-1 for the parts outside the CDR3, the full variable domain is GAGVSQSPSNKVTEKGKDVELRCDPISGHTALYWYRQSLGQGLEFLIYFQGNSAPDKSGLPSDRFSAERTGGSVSTLTIQRTQQEDSAVYLCASGGRANTEAFFGQGTRLTVV.

The chain is built from TRBV7-2 and TRBJ2-1, with 11 bases fitting TRBD2. Germline CDR1 and CDR2: SGHTA and FQGNSA. CDR3 length: 15 residues. Trimming removed 6 bases from V and 7 bases from J; junction bases left unmatched: 8. CDR3 bases: TGTGCCAGCAGGTTGGTAGCGGGAGGGCCAAATGAGCAGTTCTTC. Amino acids: CASRLVAGGPNEQFF.

V and J are TRBV5-1 and TRBJ1-6; D is uncertain. V lost 0 bases to trimming and J lost 8 bases, with 12 bases between them. The CDR3 covers 15 residues. CDR1 is SGHRS and CDR2 is YFSETQ in the germline V gene. CDR3 protein: CASSLGAGGDSPLHF. Written as DNA, the CDR3 is TGCGCCAGCAGCTTGGGGGCGGGAGGAGATTCACCCCTCCACTTT.

This rearrangement joins TRBV18 to TRBJ2-3; D remains unclear. Trimming took off 2 bases at V and 5 bases at J, with 5 bases between the two ends. The V gene's germline CDR1 is KGHSH and CDR2 LQKENI. The CDR3 contains 12 residues. CDR3 loop: CASSPVQDTQYF. DNA for the CDR3: TGTGCCAGCTCACCAGTACAAGATACGCAGTATTTT.

V is TRBV23-1 and J is TRBJ2-7; 9 bases map to TRBD1. Being an ORF, TRBV23-1 has a function that is uncertain. The CDR3 runs to 19 residues. V was clipped by 1 base and J by 3 bases; unmatched bases: 16. The CDR3 loop is CASSQCGYGGTGSFYEQYF. The CDR3 coding sequence is TGCGCCAGCAGTCAATGTGGTTACGGCGGGACAGGGAGTTTCTACGAGCAGTACTTC.

The V call is TRBV10-2, the J call TRBJ2-2; 11 nucleotides align to TRBD2. The germline V gene encodes CDR1 WSHSY and CDR2 SAAADI. Losses at the gene ends were 6 bases for V and 7 bases for J; bases not matched to a gene: 10. This CDR3 is built from 16 residues. DNA for the CDR3: TGCGCCAGCAGGGTAGCGGGAGGGCCCTCGGTCGGGGAGCTGTTTTTT. This encodes CASRVAGGPSVGELFF.